The T cell receptor beta chain under discussion was sequenced for a study of cytomegalovirus exposure and HLA in healthy donors. Study overall: About 85 million unique TCRs from HLA-typed donors were held in an early release of data. Overall study results and limits: The authors later found most CMV-associated TCR beta chains appeared HLA-restricted. Presence/absence analyses rested on an assumption that sequencing depth was roughly uniform across donors. The study carried out a later analysis of TCR beta sequences. It associated some 17,000 of them with specific HLA alleles at a false discovery rate of 0.05.

As regards this clone: Its antigen is undetermined.

The study ran its PCR with 60 Vbeta and 13 Jbeta primers. Only in-frame clones appear in the TCRdb table, and some are missing; sequencing was by immunoSEQ multiplex PCR. Here the sample spans 110,000 or so clones, about three quarters being singletons. After removal of 4 bases from V and 3 bases from J, the junction contained 3 bases not matched to a gene. CDR1 SGHKS and CDR2 YYEKEE come from the germline V gene (reference sequence). The CDR3 contains 15 residues. The chain couples TRBV5-5 to TRBJ1-6, with TRBD1 matching over 8 bases. This TCR came from a woman aged 35 to 49 in good health and CMV-seropositive. The sample comprised PBMCs. The CDR3 region has the DNA TGTGCCAGCAGCGTGACAGGGGACTATAATTCACCCCTCCACTTT. This codes for CASSVTGDYNSPLHF.